These T cell receptor beta chains were read from a single sample in a study of shared clonotypes between healthy human individuals. The repertoire was sequenced with immunoSEQ multiplex PCR; TCRdb's copy has only in-frame clones and lacks some. The data show 450,000 to 550,000 clones, with 70% to 80% seen just once and approximately 12% held by the top ten. Sequencing input: PBMCs. The receptors come from a woman aged 40 to 55 in good health. Some clones in this sample may be carry-over from other donors' samples. Each CDR3 is given with its conserved first and last residue. The D gene is left open where the match is weak. Not all rows give a size; the values are once, few, many and, for expanded clones, a class.

TRBV5-4,-,many,TRBJ2-2,CASRLAGNTGELFF,TGTGCCAGCAGACTCGCGGGAAACACCGGGGAGCTGTTTTTT
TRBV7-7,-,-,TRBJ2-5,CASSSSGMGETQYF,TGTGCTAGCAGCTCCTCCGGAATGGGGGAGACCCAGTACTTC
TRBV7-9,TRBD1,-,TRBJ2-5,CASSLAGTAQETQYF,TGTGCCAGCAGCCTAGCCGGGACAGCCCAAGAGACCCAGTACTTC
TRBV10-2,-,-,TRBJ1-1,CASSDERDTEAFF,TGCGCCAGCAGTGATGAACGGGATACTGAAGCTTTCTTT
TRBV11-3,-,once,TRBJ2-1,CASSLVRTSTEQFF,TGTGCCAGCAGCTTAGTCCGGACGAGTACAGAGCAGTTCTTC
TRBV7-2,TRBD1,-,TRBJ2-7,CASSWVAGTGGREQYF,TGTGCCAGCAGCTGGGTGGCCGGGACAGGGGGAAGGGAGCAGTACTTC
TRBV5-8,-,-,TRBJ1-5,CASSLVSALQPQHF,TGTGCCAGCAGCTTGGTGTCAGCCCTACAGCCCCAGCATTTT
TRBV11-2,-,-,TRBJ2-5,CASSLMFWTMGRETQYF,TGTGCCAGCAGCTTAATGTTCTGGACGATGGGGAGGGAGACCCAGTACTTC
TRBV28,TRBD2,once,TRBJ2-7,CASSFGSGRYEQYF,TGTGCCAGCAGTTTTGGTAGCGGGAGATACGAGCAGTACTTC
TRBV20-1,TRBD1,few,TRBJ1-1,CRGSQGALAFF,TGCAGGGGCTCCCAGGGGGCTTTAGCTTTCTTT
TRBV2,-,-,TRBJ2-7,CASRPTAGEQYF,TGTGCCAGCAGGCCGACAGCCGGCGAGCAGTACTTC
TRBV27,-,once,TRBJ1-1,CASATRSTEAFF,TGTGCCAGCGCTACAAGATCCACTGAAGCTTTCTTT
TRBV4-1,-,-,TRBJ1-2,CASSRGNRDNYGYTF,TGCGCCAGCAGCAGAGGCAACAGGGACAACTATGGCTACACCTTC
TRBV5-1,TRBD1,-,TRBJ1-6,CASSPGQGTYNSPLHF,TGCGCCAGCAGCCCGGGACAGGGAACCTATAATTCACCCCTCCACTTT
TRBV27,-,-,TRBJ1-1,CASSLSGGDTEAFF,TGTGCCAGCAGTTTATCCGGAGGGGACACTGAAGCTTTCTTT
TRBV27,TRBD1,-,TRBJ2-1,CASSPRGTGGNNEQFF,TGTGCCAGCAGTCCCAGGGGGACAGGGGGCAACAATGAGCAGTTCTTC